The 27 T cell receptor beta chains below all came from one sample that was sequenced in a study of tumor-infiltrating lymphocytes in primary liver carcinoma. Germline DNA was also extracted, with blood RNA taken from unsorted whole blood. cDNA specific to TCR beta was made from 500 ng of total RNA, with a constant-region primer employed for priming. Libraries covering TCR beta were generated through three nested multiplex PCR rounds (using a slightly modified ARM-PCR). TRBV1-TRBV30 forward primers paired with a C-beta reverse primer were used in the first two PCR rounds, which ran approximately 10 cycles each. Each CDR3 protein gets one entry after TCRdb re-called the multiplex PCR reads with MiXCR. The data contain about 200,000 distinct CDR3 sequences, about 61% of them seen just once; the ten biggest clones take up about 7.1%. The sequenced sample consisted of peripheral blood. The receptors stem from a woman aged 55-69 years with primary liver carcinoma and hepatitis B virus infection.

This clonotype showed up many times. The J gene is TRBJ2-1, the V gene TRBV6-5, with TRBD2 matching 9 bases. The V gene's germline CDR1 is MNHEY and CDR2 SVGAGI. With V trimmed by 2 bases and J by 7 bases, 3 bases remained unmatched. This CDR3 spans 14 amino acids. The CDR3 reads CASSYGREGNEQFF. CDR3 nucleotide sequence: TGTGCCAGCAGTTACGGGCGGGAGGGGAATGAGCAGTTCTTC.

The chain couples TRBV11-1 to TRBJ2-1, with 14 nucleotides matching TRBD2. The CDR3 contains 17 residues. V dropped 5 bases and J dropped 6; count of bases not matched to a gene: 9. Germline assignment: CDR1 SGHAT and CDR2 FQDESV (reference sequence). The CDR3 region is CASSLGLAGEVGNEQFF. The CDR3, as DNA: TGTGCCAGCAGCCTGGGACTAGCGGGAGAAGTTGGCAATGAGCAGTTCTTC.

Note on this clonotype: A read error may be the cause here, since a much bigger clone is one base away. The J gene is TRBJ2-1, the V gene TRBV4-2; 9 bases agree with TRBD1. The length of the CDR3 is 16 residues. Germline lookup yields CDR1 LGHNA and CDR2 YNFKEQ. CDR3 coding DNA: TGTACCAGCAGCCCTGGACAGGGGAGCTCCTACAATGAGCAGTTCTTC. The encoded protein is CTSSPGQGSSYNEQFF.

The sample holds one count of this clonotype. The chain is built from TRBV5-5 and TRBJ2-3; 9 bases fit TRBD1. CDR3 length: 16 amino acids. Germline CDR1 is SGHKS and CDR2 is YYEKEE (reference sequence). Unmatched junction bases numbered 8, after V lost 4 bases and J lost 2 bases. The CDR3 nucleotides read TGTGCCAGCAGCCTGGACAGGGGATTTATCACAGATACGCAGTATTTT. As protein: CASSLDRGFITDTQYF.

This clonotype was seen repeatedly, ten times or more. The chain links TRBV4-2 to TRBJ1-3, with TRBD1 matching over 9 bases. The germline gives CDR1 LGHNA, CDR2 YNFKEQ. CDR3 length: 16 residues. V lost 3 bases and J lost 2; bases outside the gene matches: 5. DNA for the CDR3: TGTGCCAGCAGCCAGAACACAGGGGGCGCTGGAAACACCATATATTTT. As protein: CASSQNTGGAGNTIYF.

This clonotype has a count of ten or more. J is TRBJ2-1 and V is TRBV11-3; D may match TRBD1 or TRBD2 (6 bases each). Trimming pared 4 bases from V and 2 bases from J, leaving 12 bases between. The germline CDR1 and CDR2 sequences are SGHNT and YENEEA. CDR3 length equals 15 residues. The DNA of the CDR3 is TGTGCCAGCAGCTCGTGGGGGGCTGCCTACAATGAGCAGTTCTTC. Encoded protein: CASSSWGAAYNEQFF.

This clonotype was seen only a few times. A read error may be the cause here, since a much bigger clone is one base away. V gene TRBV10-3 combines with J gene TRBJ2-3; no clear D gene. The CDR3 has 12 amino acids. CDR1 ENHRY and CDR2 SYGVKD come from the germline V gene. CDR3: CVISWAGDTQYF. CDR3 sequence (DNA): TGTGTCATCAGTTGGGCCGGCGATACGCAGTATTTT.

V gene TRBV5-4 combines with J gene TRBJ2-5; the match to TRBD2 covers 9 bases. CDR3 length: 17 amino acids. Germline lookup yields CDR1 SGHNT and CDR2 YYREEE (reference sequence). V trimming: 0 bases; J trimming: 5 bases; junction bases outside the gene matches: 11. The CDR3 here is CASSLGLLAGERETQYF. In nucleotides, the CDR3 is TGTGCCAGCAGCTTGGGGTTGTTAGCGGGAGAGCGGGAGACCCAGTACTTC.

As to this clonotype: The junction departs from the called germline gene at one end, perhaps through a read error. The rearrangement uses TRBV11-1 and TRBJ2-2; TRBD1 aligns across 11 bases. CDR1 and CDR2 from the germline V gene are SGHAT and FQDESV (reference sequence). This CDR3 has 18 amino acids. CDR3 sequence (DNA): TGTGCCAGCAGCTCAGCGGTGGGACAGGGGGGGAACGCCGGGGAGCTGTTTTTT. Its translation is CASSSAVGQGGNAGELFF.

The CDR3 region has the DNA TGTGCCAGCAGCCTCGACAGGAGAAATCAGCCCCAGCATTTT. Translating it yields CASSLDRRNQPQHF. This chain connects TRBV6-2 or TRBV6-3 to TRBJ1-5; D is perhaps TRBD1 (6 bases). Trimming took 6 bases from V and 4 from J, leaving 13 bases between them. The CDR3 has 14 amino acids. Germline V CDR1 and CDR2: MNHEY, SVGEGT.

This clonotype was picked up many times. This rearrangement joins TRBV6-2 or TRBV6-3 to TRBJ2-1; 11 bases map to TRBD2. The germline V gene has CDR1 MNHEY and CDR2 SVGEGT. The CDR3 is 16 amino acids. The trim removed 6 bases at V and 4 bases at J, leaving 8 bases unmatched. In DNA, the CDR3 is TGTGCCAGCAGAGGCCGGGGACTAGCGGTTTACAATGAGCAGTTCTTC. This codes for CASRGRGLAVYNEQFF.

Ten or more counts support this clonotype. The CDR3, as DNA: TGTGCCACGATGCAGGGGGCGGGCTCACCCCTCCACTTT. It specifies CATMQGAGSPLHF. The rearrangement joins TRBV6-6 to TRBJ1-6; TRBD1 matches at 8 bases. CDR1 and CDR2 from the germline V gene are MNHNY and SVGAGI (reference sequence). There are 13 residues in the CDR3. The junction had 9 bases not matched to a gene; V was cut back by 10 bases and J by 10 bases.

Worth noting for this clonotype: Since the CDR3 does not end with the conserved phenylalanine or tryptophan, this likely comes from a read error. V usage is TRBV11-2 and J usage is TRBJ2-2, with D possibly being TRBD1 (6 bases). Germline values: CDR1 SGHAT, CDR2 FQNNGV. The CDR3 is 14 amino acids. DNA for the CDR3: TGTGCCAGCAGCAGGGGGTATGGTGCCGGGGAACTGTTTTCT. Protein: CASSRGYGAGELFS.

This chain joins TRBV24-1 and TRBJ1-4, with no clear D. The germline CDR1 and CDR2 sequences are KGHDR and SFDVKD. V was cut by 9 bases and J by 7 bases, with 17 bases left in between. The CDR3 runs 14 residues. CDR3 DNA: TGTGCCACCTCGGACGCCCGGGTTGGTGAAAAACTGTTTTTT. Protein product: CATSDARVGEKLFF.

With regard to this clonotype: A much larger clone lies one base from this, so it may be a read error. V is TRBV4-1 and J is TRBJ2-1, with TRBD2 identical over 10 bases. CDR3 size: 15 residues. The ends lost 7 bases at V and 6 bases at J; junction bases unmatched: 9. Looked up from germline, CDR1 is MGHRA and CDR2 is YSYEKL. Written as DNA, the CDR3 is TGCGCCAGCATGCGAGGACTAGCGGCCATCAATGAGCAGTTCTTC. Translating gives CASMRGLAAINEQFF.

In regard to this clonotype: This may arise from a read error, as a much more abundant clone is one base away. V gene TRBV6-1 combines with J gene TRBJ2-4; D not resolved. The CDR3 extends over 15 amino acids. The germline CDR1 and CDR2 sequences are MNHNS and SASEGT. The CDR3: CAGSDRVGSKNIQYF. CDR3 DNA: TGTGCCGGCAGTGACCGGGTGGGGTCAAAAAACATTCAGTACTTC.

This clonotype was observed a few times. The CDR3 loop reads CASRKTVSYEQYF. CDR3 nucleotide sequence: TGTGCCAGCAGGAAGACAGTCTCCTACGAGCAGTACTTC. The rearrangement joins TRBV6-5 to TRBJ2-7, with TRBD1 as a possible D gene (5 bases). Between the trimmed V and J ends, which lost 6 bases and 0 bases, there was a span of 9 bases. The germline V gene has CDR1 MNHEY and CDR2 SVGAGI. The CDR3 is 13 amino acids.

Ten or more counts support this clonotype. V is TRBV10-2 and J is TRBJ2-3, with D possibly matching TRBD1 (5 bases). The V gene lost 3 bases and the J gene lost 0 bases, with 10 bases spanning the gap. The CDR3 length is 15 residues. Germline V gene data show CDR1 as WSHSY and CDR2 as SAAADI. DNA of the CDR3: TGCGCCAGCAGTGATAGGTACAGGAGCACAGATACGCAGTATTTT. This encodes CASSDRYRSTDTQYF.

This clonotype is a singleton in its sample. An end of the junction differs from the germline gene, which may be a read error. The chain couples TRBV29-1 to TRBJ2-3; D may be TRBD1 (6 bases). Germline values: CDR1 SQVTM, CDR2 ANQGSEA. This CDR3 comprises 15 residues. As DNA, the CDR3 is TGCAGCGTTGACAGCGCGACAGGCTTTACAGTTACGCAGTATTTT. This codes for CSVDSATGFTVTQYF.

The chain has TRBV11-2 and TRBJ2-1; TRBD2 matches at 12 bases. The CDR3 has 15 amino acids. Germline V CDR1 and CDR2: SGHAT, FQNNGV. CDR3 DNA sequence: TGTGTCGGCAGCTCTTGGACTAGCGGGGATTTTGAACAGTTCTTC. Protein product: CVGSSWTSGDFEQFF.

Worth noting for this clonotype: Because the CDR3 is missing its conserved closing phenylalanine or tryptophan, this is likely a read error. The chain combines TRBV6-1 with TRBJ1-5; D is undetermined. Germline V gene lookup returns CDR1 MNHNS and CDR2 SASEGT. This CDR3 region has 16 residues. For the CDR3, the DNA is TGTGCCAGTAGTGAAATATCTGGGCATAGCAATCAGCCCCAGCATTTA. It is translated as CASSEISGHSNQPQHL.

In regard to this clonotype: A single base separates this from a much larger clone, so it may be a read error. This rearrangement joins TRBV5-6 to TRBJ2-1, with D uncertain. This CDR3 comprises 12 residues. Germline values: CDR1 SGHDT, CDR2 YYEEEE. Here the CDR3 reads CVSSLIRNEQFF. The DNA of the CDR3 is TGTGTCAGCAGCTTGATTCGCAATGAGCAGTTCTTC.

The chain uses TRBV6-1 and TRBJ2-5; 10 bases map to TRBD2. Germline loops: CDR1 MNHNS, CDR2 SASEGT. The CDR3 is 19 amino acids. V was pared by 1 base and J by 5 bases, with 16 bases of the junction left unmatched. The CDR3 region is CASSEVNSGRTTGRETQYF. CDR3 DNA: TGTGCCAGCAGTGAAGTCAATAGCGGGAGGACCACGGGTCGCGAGACCCAGTACTTC.

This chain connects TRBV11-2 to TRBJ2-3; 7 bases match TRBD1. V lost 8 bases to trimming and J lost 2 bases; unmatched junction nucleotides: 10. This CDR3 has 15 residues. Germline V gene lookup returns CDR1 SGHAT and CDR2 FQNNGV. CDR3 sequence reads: CASRPQGLDTDTQYF. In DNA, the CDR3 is TGTGCCAGCCGCCCACAGGGGTTAGACACAGATACGCAGTATTTT.

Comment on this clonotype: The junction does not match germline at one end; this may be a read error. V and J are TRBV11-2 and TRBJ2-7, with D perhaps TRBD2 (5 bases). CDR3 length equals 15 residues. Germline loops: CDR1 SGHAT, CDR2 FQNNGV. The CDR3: CASSRAGLAIYEQCF. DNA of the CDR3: TGTGCCAGCAGCCGTGCCGGATTAGCGATTTACGAGCAGTGCTTC.

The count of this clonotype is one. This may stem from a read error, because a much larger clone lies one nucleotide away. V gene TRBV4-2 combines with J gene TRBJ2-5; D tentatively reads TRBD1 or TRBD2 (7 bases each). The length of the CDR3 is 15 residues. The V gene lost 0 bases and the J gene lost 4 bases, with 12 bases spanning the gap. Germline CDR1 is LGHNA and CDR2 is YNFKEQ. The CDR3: CASSQEWEGAETQYF. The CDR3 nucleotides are TGTGCCAGCAGCCAAGAGTGGGAGGGGGCAGAGACCCAGTACTTC.

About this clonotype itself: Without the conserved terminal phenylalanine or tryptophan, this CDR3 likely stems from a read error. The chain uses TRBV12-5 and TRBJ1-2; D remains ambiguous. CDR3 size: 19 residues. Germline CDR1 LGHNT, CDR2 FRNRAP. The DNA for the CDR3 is TGTGCTAGTGGTTTGGCCTACGAACGGGCCTCCCCGTCTCCCTATGGTTACACCATC. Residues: CASGLAYERASPSPYGYTI.